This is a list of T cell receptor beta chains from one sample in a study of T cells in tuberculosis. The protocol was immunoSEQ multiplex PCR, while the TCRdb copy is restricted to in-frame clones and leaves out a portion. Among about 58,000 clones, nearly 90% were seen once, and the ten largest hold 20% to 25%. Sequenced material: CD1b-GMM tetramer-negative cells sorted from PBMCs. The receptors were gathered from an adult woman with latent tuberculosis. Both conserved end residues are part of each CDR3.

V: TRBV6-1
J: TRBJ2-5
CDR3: CASERGGETQYF

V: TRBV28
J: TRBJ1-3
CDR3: CASSLIFGGNFGTIYF

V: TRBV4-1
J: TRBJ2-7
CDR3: CASSQDPRVDYEQYF

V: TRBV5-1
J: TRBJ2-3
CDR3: CASSLEGHADTQYF

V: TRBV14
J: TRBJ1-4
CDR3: CASSRLIRSNEKLFF

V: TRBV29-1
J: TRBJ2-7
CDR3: CSVGGSSYEQYF

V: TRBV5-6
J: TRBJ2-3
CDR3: CASSLVLNTDTQYF

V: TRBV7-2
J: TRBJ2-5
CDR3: CASSLGLAGGRETQYF

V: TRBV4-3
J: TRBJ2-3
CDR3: CASSQDGTGGGVDTQYF

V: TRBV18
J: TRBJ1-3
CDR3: CASSPLEANTIYF

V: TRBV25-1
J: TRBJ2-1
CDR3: CASSEPGRAITGAEQFF

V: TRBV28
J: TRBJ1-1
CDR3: CASSLAGGTEAFF

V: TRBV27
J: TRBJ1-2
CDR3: CASSLHRANYGYTF

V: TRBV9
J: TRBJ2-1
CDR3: CASSPGQGDYEQFF

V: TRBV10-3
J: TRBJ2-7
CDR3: CAISDTGAPSYEQYF

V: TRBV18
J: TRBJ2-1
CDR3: CASSMSRDEQFF

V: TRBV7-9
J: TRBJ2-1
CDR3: CASSLGLAGNFYNEQFF

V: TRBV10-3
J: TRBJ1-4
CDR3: CAITDSPREKLFF

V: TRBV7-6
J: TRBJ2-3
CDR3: CASSGGLANTDTQYF

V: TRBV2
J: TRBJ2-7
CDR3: CASTRTGASSYEQYF

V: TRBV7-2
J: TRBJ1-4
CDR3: CASSRGQGIREKLFF

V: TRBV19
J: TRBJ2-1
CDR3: CASSIGRASGNEQFF

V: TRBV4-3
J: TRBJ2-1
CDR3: CASSQDPAFVYNEQFF

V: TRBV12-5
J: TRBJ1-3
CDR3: CASGLGGGSGNTIYF

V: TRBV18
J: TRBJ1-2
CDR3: CASSLGQGEVYGYTF

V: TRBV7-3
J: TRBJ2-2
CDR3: CASSQRGGRYGELFF

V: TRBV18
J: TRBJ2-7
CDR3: CASSPFPGEGEQYF

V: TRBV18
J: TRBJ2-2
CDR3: CASSGQGTITGELFF

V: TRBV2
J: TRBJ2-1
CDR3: CASSTGGYEQFF

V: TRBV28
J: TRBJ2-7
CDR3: CASGPWGTDYEQYF

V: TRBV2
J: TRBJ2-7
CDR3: CASRYTGFGSYEQYF

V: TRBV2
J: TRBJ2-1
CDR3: CASKTDTYNEQFF

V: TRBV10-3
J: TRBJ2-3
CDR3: CAISDRSTDTQYF

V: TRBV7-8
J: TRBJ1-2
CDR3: CASSLGPKGGYGYTF

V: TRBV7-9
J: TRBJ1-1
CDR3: CASSMRRPNFMNTEAFF

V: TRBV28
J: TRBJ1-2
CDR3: CASSFRGGYGYTF

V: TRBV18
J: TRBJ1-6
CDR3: CASSPRRGSSYNSPLHF

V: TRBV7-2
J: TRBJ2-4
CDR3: CASSPRTGNLNIQYF

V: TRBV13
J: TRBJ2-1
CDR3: CASRQTGGRNEQFF

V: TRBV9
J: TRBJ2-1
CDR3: CASSGRTAYNEQFF

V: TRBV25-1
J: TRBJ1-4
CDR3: CASNRGQGANEKLFF

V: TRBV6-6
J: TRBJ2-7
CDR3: CASRPTGTDKSYEQYF

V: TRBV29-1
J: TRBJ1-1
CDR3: CSASRGEVEAFF

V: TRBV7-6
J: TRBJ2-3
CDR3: CASSAGRTGTDTQYF

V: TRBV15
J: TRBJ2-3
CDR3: CATSIGSGGTDTQYF